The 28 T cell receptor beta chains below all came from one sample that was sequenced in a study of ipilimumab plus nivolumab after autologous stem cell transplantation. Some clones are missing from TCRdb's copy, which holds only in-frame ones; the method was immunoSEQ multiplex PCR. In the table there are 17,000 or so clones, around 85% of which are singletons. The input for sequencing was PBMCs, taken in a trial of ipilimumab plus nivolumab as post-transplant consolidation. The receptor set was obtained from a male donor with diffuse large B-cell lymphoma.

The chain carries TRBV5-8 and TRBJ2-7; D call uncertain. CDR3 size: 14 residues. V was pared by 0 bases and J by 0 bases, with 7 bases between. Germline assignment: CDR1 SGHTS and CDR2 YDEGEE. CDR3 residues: CASSLVGLSYEQYF. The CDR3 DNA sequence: TGTGCCAGCAGCTTGGTCGGCCTCTCCTACGAGCAGTACTTC.

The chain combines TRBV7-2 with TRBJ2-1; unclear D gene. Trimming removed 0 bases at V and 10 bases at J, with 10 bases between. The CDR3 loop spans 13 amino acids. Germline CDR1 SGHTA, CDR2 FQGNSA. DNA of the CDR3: TGTGCCAGCAGCTTAGCTCCAGCCGGGGAGCAGTTCTTC. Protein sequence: CASSLAPAGEQFF.

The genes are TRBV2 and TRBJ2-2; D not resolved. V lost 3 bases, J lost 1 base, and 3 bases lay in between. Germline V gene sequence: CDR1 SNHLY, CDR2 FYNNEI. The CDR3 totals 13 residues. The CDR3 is CASSERNTGELFF. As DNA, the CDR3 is TGTGCCAGCAGTGAGAGGAACACCGGGGAGCTGTTTTTT.

This CDR3 reads CASSLTGDTPTDTQYF. The CDR3 DNA follows: TGTGCCAGCAGCCTAACAGGGGATACCCCCACAGATACGCAGTATTTT. The gene calls are TRBV7-9 and TRBJ2-3; 7 bases line up with TRBD1. CDR1 is SEHNR, CDR2 FQNEAQ, per germline (reference sequence). The CDR3 has 16 residues. The trim removed 5 bases at V and 2 bases at J, leaving 10 bases unmatched. Complete variable domain (other parts from reference TRBV7-9 and TRBJ2-3): DTGVSQNPRHKITKRGQNVTFRCDPISEHNRLYWYRQTLGQGPEFLTYFQNEAQLEKSRLLSDRFSAERPKGSFSTLEIQRTEQGDSAMYLCASSLTGDTPTDTQYFGPGTRLTVL.

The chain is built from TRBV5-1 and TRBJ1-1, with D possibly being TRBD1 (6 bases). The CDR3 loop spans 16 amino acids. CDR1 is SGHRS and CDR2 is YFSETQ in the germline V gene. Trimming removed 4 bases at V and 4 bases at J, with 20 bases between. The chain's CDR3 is CASSPGMGTRATEAFF. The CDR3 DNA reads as TGCGCCAGCAGCCCAGGGATGGGGACACGTGCCACTGAAGCTTTCTTT.

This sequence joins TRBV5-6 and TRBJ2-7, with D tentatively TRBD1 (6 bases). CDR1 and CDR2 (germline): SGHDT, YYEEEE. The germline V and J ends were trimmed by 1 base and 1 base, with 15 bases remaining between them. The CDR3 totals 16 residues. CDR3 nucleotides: TGTGCCAGCAGCTTGTTTTGGGCAGGGACATCCTACGAGCAGTACTTC. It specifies CASSLFWAGTSYEQYF.

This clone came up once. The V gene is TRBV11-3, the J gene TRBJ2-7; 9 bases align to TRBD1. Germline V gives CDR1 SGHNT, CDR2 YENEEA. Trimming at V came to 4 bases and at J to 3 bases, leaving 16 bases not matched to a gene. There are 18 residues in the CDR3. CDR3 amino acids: CASSSSGLPGTGYYEQYF. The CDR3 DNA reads TGTGCCAGCAGCTCAAGCGGTCTTCCCGGGACAGGGTACTACGAGCAGTACTTC.

The CDR3 here is CASSQVSGGETEAFF. CDR3 in DNA: TGTGCCAGCAGCCAAGTATCAGGGGGCGAAACTGAAGCTTTCTTT. The V and J genes are TRBV14 and TRBJ1-1, with 8 bases lining up with TRBD1. The CDR3 has 15 amino acids. Germline assignment: CDR1 SGHDN and CDR2 FVKESK. V dropped 1 base and J dropped 5; count of bases not matched to a gene: 6.

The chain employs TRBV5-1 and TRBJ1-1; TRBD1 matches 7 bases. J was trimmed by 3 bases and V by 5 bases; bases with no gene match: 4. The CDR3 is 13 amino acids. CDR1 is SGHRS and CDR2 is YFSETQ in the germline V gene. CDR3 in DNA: TGCGCCAGCAGTACAGGGGTAGACACTGAAGCTTTCTTT. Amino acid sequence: CASSTGVDTEAFF.

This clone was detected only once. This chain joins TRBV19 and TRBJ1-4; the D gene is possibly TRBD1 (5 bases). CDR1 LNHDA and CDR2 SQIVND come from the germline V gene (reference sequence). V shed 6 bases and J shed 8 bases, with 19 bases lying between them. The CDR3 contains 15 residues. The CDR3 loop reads CASRPTGYNLEKLFF. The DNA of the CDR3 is TGTGCCAGTAGACCAACAGGCTACAATTTAGAAAAACTGTTTTTT.

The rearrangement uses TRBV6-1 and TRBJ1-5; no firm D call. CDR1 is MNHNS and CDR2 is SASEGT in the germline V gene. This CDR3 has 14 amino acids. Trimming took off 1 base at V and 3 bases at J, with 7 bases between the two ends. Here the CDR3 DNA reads TGTGCCAGCAGTGAAGGCCAGTTCAATCAGCCCCAGCATTTT. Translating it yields CASSEGQFNQPQHF.

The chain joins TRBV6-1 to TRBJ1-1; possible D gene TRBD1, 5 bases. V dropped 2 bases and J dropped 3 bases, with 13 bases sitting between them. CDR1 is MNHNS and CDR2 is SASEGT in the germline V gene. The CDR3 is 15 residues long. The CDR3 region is CASSEQGPTYTEAFF. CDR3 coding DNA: TGTGCCAGCAGTGAACAGGGTCCTACTTACACTGAAGCTTTCTTT.

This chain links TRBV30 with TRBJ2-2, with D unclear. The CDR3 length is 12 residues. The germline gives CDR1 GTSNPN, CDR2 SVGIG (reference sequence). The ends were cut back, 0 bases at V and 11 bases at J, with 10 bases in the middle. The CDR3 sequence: CAWSVSRYELFF. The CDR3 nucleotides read TGTGCCTGGAGTGTCAGCCGATACGAGCTGTTTTTT.

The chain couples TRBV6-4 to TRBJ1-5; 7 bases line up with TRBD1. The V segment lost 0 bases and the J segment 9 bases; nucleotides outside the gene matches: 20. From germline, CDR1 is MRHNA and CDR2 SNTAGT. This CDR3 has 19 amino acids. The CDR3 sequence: CASSDSGVLVTGTLRPQHF. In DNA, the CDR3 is TGTGCCAGCAGTGACTCTGGGGTTTTAGTGACAGGGACTCTTCGGCCCCAGCATTTT.

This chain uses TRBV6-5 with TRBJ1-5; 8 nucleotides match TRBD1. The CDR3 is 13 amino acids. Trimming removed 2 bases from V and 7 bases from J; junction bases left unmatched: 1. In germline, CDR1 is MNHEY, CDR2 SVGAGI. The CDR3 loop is CASSYDRGQPQHF. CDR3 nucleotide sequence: TGTGCCAGCAGTTACGACAGGGGCCAGCCCCAGCATTTT.

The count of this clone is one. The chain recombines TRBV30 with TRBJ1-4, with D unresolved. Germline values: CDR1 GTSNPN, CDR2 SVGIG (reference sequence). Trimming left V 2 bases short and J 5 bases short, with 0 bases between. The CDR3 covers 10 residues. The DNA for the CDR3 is TGTGCCTGGAGTAATGAAAAACTGTTTTTT. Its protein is CAWSNEKLFF.

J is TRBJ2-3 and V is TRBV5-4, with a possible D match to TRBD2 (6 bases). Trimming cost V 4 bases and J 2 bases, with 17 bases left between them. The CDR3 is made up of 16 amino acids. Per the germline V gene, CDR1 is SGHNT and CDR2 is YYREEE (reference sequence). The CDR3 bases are TGTGCCAGCAGCGGGGGGAGTGGACTCCTCACAGATACGCAGTATTTT. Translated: CASSGGSGLLTDTQYF.

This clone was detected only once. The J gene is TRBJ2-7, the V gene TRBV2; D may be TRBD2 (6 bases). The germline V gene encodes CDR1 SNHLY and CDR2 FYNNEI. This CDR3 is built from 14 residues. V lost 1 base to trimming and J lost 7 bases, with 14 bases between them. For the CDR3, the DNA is TGTGCCAGCAGTGAAGTAATAGCGGTGGGAGAGCAGTACTTC. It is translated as CASSEVIAVGEQYF.

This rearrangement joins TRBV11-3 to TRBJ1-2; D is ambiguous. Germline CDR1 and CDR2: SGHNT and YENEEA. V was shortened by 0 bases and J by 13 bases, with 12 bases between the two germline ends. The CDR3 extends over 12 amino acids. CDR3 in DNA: TGTGCCAGCAGCTTAGATTTTAGGACGGTCACCTTC. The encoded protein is CASSLDFRTVTF.

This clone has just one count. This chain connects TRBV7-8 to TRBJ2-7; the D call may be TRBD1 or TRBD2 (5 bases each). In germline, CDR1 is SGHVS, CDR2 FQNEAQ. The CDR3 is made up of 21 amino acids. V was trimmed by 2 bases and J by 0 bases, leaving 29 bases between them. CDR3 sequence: CASSLWPRADGTGPSSYEQYF. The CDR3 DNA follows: TGTGCCAGCAGCTTATGGCCAAGGGCCGATGGAACGGGGCCGAGCTCCTACGAGCAGTACTTC.

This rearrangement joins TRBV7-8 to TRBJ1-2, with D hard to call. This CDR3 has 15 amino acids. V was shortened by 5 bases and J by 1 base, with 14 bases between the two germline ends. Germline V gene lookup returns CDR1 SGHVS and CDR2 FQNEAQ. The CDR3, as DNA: TGTGCCAGCAGCCCAAGGGCAGTAGATAACTATGGCTACACCTTC. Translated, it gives CASSPRAVDNYGYTF. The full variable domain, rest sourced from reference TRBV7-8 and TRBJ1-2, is GAGVSQSPRYKVAKRGQDVALRCDPISGHVSLFWYQQALGQGPEFLTYFQNEAQLDKSGLPSDRFFAERPEGSVSTLKIQRTQQEDSAVYLCASSPRAVDNYGYTFGSGTRLTVV.

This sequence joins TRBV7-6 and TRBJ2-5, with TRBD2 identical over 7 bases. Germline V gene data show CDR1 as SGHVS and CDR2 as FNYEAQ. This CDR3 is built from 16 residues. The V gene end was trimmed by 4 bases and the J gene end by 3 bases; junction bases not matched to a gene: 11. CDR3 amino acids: CASSSSKTSHKETQYF. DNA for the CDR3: TGTGCCAGCAGCTCATCCAAGACTAGCCATAAAGAGACCCAGTACTTC.

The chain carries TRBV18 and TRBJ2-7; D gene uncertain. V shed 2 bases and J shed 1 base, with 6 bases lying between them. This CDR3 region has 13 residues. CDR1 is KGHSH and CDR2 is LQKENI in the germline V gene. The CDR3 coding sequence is TGTGCCAGCTCACCAGGATCTTCCTACGAGCAGTACTTC. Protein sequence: CASSPGSSYEQYF.

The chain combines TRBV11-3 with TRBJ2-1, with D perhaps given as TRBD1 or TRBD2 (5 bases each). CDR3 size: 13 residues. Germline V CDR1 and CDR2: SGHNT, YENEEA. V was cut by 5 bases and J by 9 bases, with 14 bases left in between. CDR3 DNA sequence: TGTGCCAGCAGCGAAACCACTAGGGGTGAGCAGTTCTTC. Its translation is CASSETTRGEQFF.

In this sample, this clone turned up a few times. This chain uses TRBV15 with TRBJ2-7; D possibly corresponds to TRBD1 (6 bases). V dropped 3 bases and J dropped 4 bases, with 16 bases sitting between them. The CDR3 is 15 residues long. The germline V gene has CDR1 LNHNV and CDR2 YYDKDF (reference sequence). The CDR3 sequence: CATSSGTLGRYEQYF. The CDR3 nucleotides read TGTGCCACCAGCAGCGGGACACTTGGGCGGTACGAGCAGTACTTC.

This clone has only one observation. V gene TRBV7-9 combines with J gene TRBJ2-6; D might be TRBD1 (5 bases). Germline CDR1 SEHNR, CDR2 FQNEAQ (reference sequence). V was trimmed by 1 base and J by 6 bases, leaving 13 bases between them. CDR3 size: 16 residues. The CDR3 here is CASSLGQGLKANVLTF. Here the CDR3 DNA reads TGTGCCAGCAGCTTAGGGCAGGGTCTTAAGGCCAACGTCCTGACTTTC.

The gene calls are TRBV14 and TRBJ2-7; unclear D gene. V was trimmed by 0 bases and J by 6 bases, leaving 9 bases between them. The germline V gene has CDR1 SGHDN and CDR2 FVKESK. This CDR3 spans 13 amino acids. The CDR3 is CASSQDMGSEQYF. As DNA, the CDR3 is TGTGCCAGCAGCCAAGATATGGGTAGCGAGCAGTACTTC. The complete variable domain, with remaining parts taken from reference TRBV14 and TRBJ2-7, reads EAGVTQFPSHSVIEKGQTVTLRCDPISGHDNLYWYRRVMGKEIKFLLHFVKESKQDESGMPNNRFLAERTGGTYSTLKVQPAELEDSGVYFCASSQDMGSEQYFGPGTRLTVT.

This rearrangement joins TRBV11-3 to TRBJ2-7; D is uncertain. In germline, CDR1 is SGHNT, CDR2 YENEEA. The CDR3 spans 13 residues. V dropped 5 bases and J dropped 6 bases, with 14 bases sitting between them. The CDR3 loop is CASSPGRFGEQYF. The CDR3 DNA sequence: TGTGCCAGCAGCCCGGGCAGGTTCGGCGAGCAGTACTTC. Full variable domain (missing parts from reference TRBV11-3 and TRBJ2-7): EAGVVQSPRYKIIEKKQPVAFWCNPISGHNTLYWYLQNLGQGPELLIRYENEEAVDDSQLPKDRFSAERLKGVDSTLKIQPAELGDSAVYLCASSPGRFGEQYFGPGTRLTVT.